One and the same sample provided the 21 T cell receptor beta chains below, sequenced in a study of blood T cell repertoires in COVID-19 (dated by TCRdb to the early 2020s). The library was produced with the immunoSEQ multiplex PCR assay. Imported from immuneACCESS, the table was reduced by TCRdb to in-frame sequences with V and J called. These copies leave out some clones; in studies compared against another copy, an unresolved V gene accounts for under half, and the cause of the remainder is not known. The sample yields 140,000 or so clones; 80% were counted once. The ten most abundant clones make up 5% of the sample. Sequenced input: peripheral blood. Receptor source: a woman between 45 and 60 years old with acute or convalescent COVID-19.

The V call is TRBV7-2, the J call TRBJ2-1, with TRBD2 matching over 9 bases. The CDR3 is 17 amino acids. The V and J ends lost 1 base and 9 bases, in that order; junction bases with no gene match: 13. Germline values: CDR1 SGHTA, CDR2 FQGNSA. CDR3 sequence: CASSLGSGLAVRGEQFF. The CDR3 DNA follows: TGTGCCAGCAGCTTAGGGTCGGGACTAGCTGTACGGGGTGAGCAGTTCTTC. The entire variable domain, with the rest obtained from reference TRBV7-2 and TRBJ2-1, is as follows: GAGVSQSPSNKVTEKGKDVELRCDPISGHTALYWYRQSLGQGLEFLIYFQGNSAPDKSGLPSDRFSAERTGGSVSTLTIQRTQQEDSAVYLCASSLGSGLAVRGEQFFGPGTRLTVL.

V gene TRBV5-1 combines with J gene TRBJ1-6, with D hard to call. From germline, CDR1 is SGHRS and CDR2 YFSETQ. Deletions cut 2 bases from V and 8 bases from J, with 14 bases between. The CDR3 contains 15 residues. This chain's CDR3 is CASSFESRKHSPLHF. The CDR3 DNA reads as TGCGCCAGCAGCTTCGAATCGAGGAAACATTCACCCCTCCACTTT.

The CDR3 loop reads CASSLTQEDTEAFF. The CDR3 coding sequence is TGTGCCAGCAGCTTAACGCAGGAGGACACTGAAGCTTTCTTT. The V and J genes are TRBV7-3 and TRBJ1-1; D is unclear. Trimming removed 0 bases from V and 3 bases from J, with 8 bases in between. The germline V gene has CDR1 SGHTA and CDR2 FQGTGA. The CDR3 has 14 residues.

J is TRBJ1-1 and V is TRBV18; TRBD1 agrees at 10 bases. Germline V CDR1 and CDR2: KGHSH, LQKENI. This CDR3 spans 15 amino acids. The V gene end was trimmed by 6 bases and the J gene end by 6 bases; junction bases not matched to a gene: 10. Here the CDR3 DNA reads TGTGCCAGCTCGCGACCGGGACAGGGGACATCTGAAGCTTTCTTT. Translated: CASSRPGQGTSEAFF.

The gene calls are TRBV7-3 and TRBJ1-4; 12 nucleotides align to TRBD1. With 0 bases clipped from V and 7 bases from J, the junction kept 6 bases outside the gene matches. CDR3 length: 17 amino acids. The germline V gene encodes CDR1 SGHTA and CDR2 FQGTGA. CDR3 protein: CASSLTGQGAMGEKLFF. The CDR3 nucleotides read TGTGCCAGCAGCTTAACGGGACAGGGGGCGATGGGTGAAAAACTGTTTTTT.

This CDR3 reads CAISARAGSTNTEAFF. The CDR3 region has the DNA TGTGCCATCAGTGCCCGCGCGGGGTCGACGAACACTGAAGCTTTCTTT. The chain recombines TRBV10-3 with TRBJ1-1; D is undetermined. There are 16 residues in the CDR3. V lost 4 bases and J lost 1, with 16 bases in between. From germline, CDR1 is ENHRY and CDR2 SYGVKD.

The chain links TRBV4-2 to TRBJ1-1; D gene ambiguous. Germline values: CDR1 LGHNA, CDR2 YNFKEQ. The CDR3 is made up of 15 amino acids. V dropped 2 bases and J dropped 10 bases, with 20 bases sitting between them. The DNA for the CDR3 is TGTGCCAGCAGCCAAAGCCCCGGGGTCCCAGTCGCAGCTTTCTTT. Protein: CASSQSPGVPVAAFF.

The CDR3 nucleotides are TGTGCCAGCTCACCATCTAGCTTAAGTGCCGGGGAGCTGTTTTTT. As protein: CASSPSSLSAGELFF. This chain uses TRBV18 with TRBJ2-2; the D gene is possibly TRBD2 (5 bases). This CDR3 has 15 residues. Germline V gene data show CDR1 as KGHSH and CDR2 as LQKENI. V lost 2 bases, J lost 6 bases, and 13 bases lay in between.

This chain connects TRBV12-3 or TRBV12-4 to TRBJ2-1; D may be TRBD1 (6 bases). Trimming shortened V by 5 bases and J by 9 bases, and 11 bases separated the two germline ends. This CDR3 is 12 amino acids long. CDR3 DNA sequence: TGTGCCAGCAGTGACAGGTACCGTGAGCAGTTCTTC. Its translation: CASSDRYREQFF.

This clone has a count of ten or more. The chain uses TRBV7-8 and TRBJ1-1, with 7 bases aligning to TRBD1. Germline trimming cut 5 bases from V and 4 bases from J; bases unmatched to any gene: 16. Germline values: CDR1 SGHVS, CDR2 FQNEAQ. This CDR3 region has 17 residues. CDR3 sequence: CASSIGTALGGSTEAFF. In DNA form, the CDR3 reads TGTGCCAGCAGCATTGGGACAGCCCTAGGGGGTAGCACTGAAGCTTTCTTT.

CDR3 DNA sequence: TGTGCCAGCAGTTTGGGTAGCCCTTCCTACGAGCAGTACTTC. Translation: CASSLGSPSYEQYF. The chain combines TRBV28 with TRBJ2-7; D is uncertain. The CDR3 length is 14 residues. V gave up 3 bases and J gave up 1 base, with 10 bases separating them. The germline V gene encodes CDR1 MDHEN and CDR2 SYDVKM. The variable domain in full, completed from reference TRBV28 and TRBJ2-7, reads DVKVTQSSRYLVKRTGEKVFLECVQDMDHENMFWYRQDPGLGLRLIYFSYDVKMKEKGDIPEGYSVSREKKERFSLILESASTNQTSMYLCASSLGSPSYEQYFGPGTRLTVT.

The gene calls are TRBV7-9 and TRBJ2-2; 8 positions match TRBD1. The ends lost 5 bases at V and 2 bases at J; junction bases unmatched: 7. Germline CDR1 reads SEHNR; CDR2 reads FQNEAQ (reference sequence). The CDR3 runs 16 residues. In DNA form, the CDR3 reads TGTGCCAGCAGCAACCGAGCAGGGGGCAACACCGGGGAGCTGTTTTTT. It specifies CASSNRAGGNTGELFF.

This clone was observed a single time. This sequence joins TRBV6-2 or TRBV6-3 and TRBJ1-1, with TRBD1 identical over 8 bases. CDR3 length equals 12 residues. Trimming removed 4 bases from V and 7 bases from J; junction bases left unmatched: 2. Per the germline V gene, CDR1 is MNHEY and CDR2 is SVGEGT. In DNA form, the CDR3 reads TGTGCCAGCAGTTCAGGGGGCGGTGAAGCTTTCTTT. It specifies CASSSGGGEAFF.

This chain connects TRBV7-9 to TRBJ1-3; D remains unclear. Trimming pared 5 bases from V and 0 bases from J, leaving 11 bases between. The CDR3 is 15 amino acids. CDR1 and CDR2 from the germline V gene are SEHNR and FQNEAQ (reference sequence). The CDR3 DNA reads TGTGCCAGCAGCCAGGACTCATACTCTGGAAACACCATATATTTT. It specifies CASSQDSYSGNTIYF.

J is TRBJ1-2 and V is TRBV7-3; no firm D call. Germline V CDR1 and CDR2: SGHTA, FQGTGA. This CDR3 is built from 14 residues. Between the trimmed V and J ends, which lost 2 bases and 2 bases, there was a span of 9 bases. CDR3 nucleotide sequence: TGTGCCAGCAGCTTACTTCCGCAGAACTATGGCTACACCTTC. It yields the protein CASSLLPQNYGYTF.

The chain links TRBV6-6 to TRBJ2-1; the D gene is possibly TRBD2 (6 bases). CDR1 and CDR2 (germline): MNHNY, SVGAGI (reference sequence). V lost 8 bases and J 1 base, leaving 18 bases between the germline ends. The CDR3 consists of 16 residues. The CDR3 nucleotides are TGTGCCAGCGGAAGGCCCAGCGGGTCTTCCTACAATGAGCAGTTCTTC. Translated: CASGRPSGSSYNEQFF.

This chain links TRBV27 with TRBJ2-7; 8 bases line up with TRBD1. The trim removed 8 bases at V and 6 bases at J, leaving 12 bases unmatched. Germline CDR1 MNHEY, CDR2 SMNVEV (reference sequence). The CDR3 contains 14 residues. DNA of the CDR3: TGTGCCAGCTCCCGGACAGGGAACTCTCTCGAGCAGTACTTC. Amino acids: CASSRTGNSLEQYF.

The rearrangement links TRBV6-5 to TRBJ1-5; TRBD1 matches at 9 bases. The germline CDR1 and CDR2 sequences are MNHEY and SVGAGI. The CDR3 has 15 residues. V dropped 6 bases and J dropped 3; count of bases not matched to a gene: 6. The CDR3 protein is CASRATGGNNQPQHF. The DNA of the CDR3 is TGTGCCAGCAGGGCGACAGGGGGAAACAATCAGCCCCAGCATTTT.

CDR3 in DNA: TGTGCCAGCAACCCTAGCGGGGGTTACAATGAGCAGTTCTTC. Translation gives CASNPSGGYNEQFF. The chain recombines TRBV2 with TRBJ2-1, with 10 bases fitting TRBD2. This CDR3 comprises 14 residues. CDR1 and CDR2 (germline): SNHLY, FYNNEI. The junction had 4 bases not matched to a gene; V was cut back by 7 bases and J by 4 bases.

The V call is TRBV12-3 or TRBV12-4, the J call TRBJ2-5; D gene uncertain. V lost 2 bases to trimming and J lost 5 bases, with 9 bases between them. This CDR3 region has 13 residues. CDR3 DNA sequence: TGTGCCAGCAGTTTACGGCCAGCGGAGACCCAGTACTTC. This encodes CASSLRPAETQYF.

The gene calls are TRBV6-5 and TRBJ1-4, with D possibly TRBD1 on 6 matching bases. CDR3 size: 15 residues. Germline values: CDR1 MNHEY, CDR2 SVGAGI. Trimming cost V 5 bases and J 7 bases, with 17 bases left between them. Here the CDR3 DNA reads TGTGCCAGCAGTCCACCCCGAAGGGGGAGTGAAAAACTGTTTTTT. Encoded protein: CASSPPRRGSEKLFF.